These 7 T cell receptor beta chains were all obtained from the same sample, sequenced in a study of CD8+ T cells in alopecia areata. cDNA serving as the sequencing template came from extracted, reverse transcribed RNA. This table comes from immunoSEQ multiplex PCR, and its TCRdb copy is limited to in-frame clones, with some not included. This sample has hundreds of thousands of clones, with roughly two thirds found just once. The sequencing here drew on CD4+ T cells sorted from blood, taken at week 0. Every receptor here comes from a human donor with alopecia areata.

CDR3 loop: CASSTSRGPTGELFF. CDR3 nucleotides: TGTGCCAGCAGCACCTCTCGGGGCCCCACCGGGGAGCTGTTTTTT. V usage is TRBV7-9 and J usage is TRBJ2-2; D assignment may be TRBD1 or TRBD2 (5 bases each). The CDR3 extends over 15 amino acids. CDR1 is SEHNR and CDR2 is FQNEAQ in the germline V gene (reference sequence). Deletions cut 5 bases from V and 4 bases from J, with 14 bases between.

V and J are TRBV9 and TRBJ1-6, with 10 nucleotides matching TRBD1. Germline values: CDR1 SGDLS, CDR2 YYNGEE. This CDR3 comprises 15 residues. Germline trimming cut 1 base from V and 8 bases from J; bases unmatched to any gene: 3. The DNA of the CDR3 is TGTGCCAGCAGCGTACAGGACAGGGGGTATTCACCCCTCCACTTT. Translated, it gives CASSVQDRGYSPLHF.

This clone was counted a few times. V gene TRBV6-6 combines with J gene TRBJ1-6; no firm D call. The CDR3 spans 14 residues. The V gene lost 9 bases and the J gene lost 9 bases, with 18 bases spanning the gap. Germline V gene data show CDR1 as MNHNY and CDR2 as SVGAGI (reference sequence). CDR3 nucleotide sequence: TGTGCCAGTTCAGATCGGTGGAGGAGTTCACCCCTCCACTTT. It yields the protein CASSDRWRSSPLHF.

The rearrangement uses TRBV29-1 and TRBJ1-2; D not resolved. In germline, CDR1 is SQVTM, CDR2 ANQGSEA. The CDR3 is 12 amino acids. Between the trimmed V and J ends, which lost 5 bases and 5 bases, there was a span of 12 bases. The CDR3 DNA reads TGCAGCGTTACTAGGGTTGGGTATGGCTACACCTTC. It is translated as CSVTRVGYGYTF. Together with reference TRBV29-1 and TRBJ1-2, the CDR3 gives the full variable domain: SAVISQKPSRDICQRGTSLTIQCQVDSQVTMMFWYRQQPGQSLTLIATANQGSEATYESGFVIDKFPISRPNLTFSTLTVSNMSPEDSSIYLCSVTRVGYGYTFGSGTRLTVV.

This clone appeared a single time. The rearrangement joins TRBV5-1 to TRBJ2-7; TRBD1 matches at 7 bases. CDR1 and CDR2 (germline): SGHRS, YFSETQ. The CDR3 consists of 15 residues. With 0 bases clipped from V and 3 bases from J, the junction kept 6 bases outside the gene matches. CDR3 loop: CASSLGQGSFYEQYF. The CDR3 DNA sequence: TGCGCCAGCAGCTTGGGACAGGGAAGTTTCTACGAGCAGTACTTC.

The V and J genes are TRBV29-1 and TRBJ2-3, with D uncertain. Trimming removed 2 bases at V and 0 bases at J, with 9 bases between. CDR1 SQVTM and CDR2 ANQGSEA come from the germline V gene. This CDR3 has 14 residues. The CDR3 loop reads CSVEKDLSTDTQYF. CDR3 DNA: TGCAGCGTTGAAAAGGACCTTAGCACAGATACGCAGTATTTT.

This sequence joins TRBV28 and TRBJ2-7; D is perhaps TRBD1 (6 bases). The CDR3 loop spans 12 amino acids. The V gene's germline CDR1 is MDHEN and CDR2 SYDVKM. The ends were cut back, 7 bases at V and 6 bases at J, with 13 bases in the middle. CDR3 residues: CASTRPDSEQYF. CDR3 coding DNA: TGTGCCAGCACCCGGCCGGACAGCGAGCAGTACTTC. Full variable domain (remainder filled in from reference TRBV28 and TRBJ2-7): DVKVTQSSRYLVKRTGEKVFLECVQDMDHENMFWYRQDPGLGLRLIYFSYDVKMKEKGDIPEGYSVSREKKERFSLILESASTNQTSMYLCASTRPDSEQYFGPGTRLTVT.